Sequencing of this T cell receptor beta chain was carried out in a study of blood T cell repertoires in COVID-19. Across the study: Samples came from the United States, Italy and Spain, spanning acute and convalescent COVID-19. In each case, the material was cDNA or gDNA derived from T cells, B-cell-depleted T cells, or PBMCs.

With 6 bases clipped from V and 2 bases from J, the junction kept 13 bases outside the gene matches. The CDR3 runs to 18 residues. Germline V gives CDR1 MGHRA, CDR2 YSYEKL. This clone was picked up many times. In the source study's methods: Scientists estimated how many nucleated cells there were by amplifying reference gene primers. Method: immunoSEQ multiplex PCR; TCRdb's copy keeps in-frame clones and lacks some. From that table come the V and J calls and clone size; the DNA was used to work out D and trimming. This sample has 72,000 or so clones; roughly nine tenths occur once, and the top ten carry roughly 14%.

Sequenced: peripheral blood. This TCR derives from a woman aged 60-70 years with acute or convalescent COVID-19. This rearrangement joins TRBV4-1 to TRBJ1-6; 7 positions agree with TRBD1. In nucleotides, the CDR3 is TGCGCCAGCAGTTACCGACAGGGTCGAATCACCTATAATTCACCCCTCCACTTT. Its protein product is CASSYRQGRITYNSPLHF.